This TCR beta chain was identified in a study of T cell responses to AZD1222 COVID-19 vaccine (dated by TCRdb to about 2021). Describing the broader study: A total of over 230 trial participants underwent TCR sequencing, of whom some 210 received two doses of AZD1222 and approximately 25 received two doses of the MenACWY control vaccine. Trial participants were enrolled by age into 18-55, 56-69 and 70-plus year subgroups, with roughly 160, 29 and 62 TCR-sequenced participants respectively.

Between the V and J ends, shortened by 0 bases and 1 base respectively, the junction contains 4 bases. The germline V gene sets CDR1 to SGHRS and CDR2 to YFSETQ. Including cysteine and phenylalanine, the CDR3 has 13 amino acids. Kept here is only the CDR3 DNA, which spans 39 bases and is read in frame from base 1. The CDR3 regions of human TCRbeta chains were analyzed by immunosequencing. Per the original workflow: TCRs in the repertoires were matched against a reference library of SARS-CoV-2-specific TCRs that had been generated with the MIRA antigen-specificity platform. Breadth was defined as the fraction of unique TCRs that were SARS-CoV-2-associated. Depth was defined as the fraction of total T cells that were SARS-CoV-2-associated. Each spike-specific TCR was assigned to its reactive spike region and to a CD4 or CD8 class using the MIRA data. Log10-transformed breadth and depth values were compared by one-way ANOVA with Sidak's multiple comparisons tests. What TCRdb holds here is the immuneACCESS table cut down to in-frame rearrangements. Part of the clones is not present; checked against another copy, under half of the missing clones reflect an unresolved V gene, and the others are unexplained. That table gives V, J and clone size, and the DNA gave D and trimming. Counted in this sample were approximately 160,000 clones; 90% to 95% of them appeared once. The ten largest clones take up over 4.5% of the sample.

The full study reports these points: Because no day 14 peak-response samples were available, repertoires were characterized only after the peak T cell response. Conclusions about previously exposed vaccinees were limited because only six AZD1222 recipients were SARS-CoV-2 seropositive at baseline. The vaccine-associated CD4 TCRs covered the entire spike protein, and the dominant responses fell in regions 160-218 and 743-854. Nearly half of unique spike-specific TCRs reportedly recognized epitopes outside regions mutated in the B.1.351 and B.1.1.7 variants. A significant rise in spike-specific TCR breadth and depth was observed after two AZD1222 doses relative to day 0 and relative to MenACWY recipients. Most participants were white British and females outnumbered males, and the authors suggested that clonal diversity may have been underestimated. In the small 56-69-year group, the increase in depth fell short of significance, most likely because of low power.

The time point label here, explained by the study, means: about 28 days (+/-7) after the second vaccine dose. AZD1222 recipients given second doses at about 4 weeks or at about 12 weeks were pooled, since spike-specific TCR depth and breadth were not found to differ between the two schedules. The vaccinee samples were drawn from two UK trials, COV001 and COV002, one of which was a single-blind randomized controlled phase 2/3 trial testing AZD1222 (ChAdOx1 nCoV-19) in healthy adults. Trial participant PBMC samples were collected at day 0 and day 28 after the second dose for TCRbeta chain sequencing. To note about this clone: Its antigen specificity is not known. No base-level quality is on record; no much larger clone is a single base apart.

The rearrangement combines TRBV5-1 with TRBJ1-2, with no confident D gene call. Sample: peripheral blood, taken 28 days after the second AZD1222 dose. The receptor was isolated from an adult who received the AZD1222 COVID-19 vaccine. CDR3 sequence: CASSLGVNYGYTF. Read as DNA, the sequence is TGCGCCAGCAGCTTGGGGGTTAACTATGGCTACACCTTC.